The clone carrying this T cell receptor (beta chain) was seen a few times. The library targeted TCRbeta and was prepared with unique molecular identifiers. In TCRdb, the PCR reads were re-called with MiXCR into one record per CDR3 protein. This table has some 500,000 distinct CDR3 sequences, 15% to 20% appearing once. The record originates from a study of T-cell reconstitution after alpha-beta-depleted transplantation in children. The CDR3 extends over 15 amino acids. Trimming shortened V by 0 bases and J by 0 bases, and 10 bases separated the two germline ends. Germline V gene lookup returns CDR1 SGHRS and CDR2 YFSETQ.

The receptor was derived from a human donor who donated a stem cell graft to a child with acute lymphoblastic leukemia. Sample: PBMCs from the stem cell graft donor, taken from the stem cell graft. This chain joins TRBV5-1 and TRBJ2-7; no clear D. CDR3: CASSLVGGPSYEQYF. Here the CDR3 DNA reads TGCGCCAGCAGCTTGGTCGGCGGCCCCTCCTACGAGCAGTACTTC. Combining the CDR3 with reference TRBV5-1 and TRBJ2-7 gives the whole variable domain KAGVTQTPRYLIKTRGQQVTLSCSPISGHRSVSWYQQTPGQGLQFLFEYFSETQRNKGNFPGRFSGRQFSNSRSEMNVSTLELGDSALYLCASSLVGGPSYEQYFGPGTRLTVT.